The 30 T cell receptor beta chains below come from one sample, sequenced in a study of CD8 T cells in ankylosing spondylitis. TCRdb called the 5' RACE reads again in MiXCR, with one record for every CDR3 protein. The sample yields around 150,000 distinct CDR3 sequences, 6% to 8% seen once. Sequencing was carried out using blood, either unsorted or a sorted T cell fraction (not recorded which). The receptors stem from a female donor with ankylosing spondylitis or in good health (not recorded which).

This clonotype has more than one count but fewer than ten. The chain is built from TRBV7-9 and TRBJ1-6; D is undetermined. Trimming shortened V by 6 bases and J by 2 bases, and 8 bases separated the two germline ends. CDR1 is SEHNR, CDR2 FQNEAQ, per germline (reference sequence). The CDR3 consists of 14 residues. The CDR3 bases are TGTGCCAGCAGGACGGCGGCCTATAATTCACCCCTCCACTTT. Its protein product is CASRTAAYNSPLHF.

This clonotype has at least ten counts. V usage is TRBV20-1 and J usage is TRBJ2-1; 9 bases are a match to TRBD2. V shed 6 bases, J shed 7 bases, and the junction held 10 bases outside the gene matches. From germline, CDR1 is DFQATT and CDR2 SNEGSKA (reference sequence). This CDR3 region has 14 residues. CDR3 bases: TGCAGTGCCACAGAGCGGGGGGCGCAGAATGAGCAGTTCTTC. Protein sequence: CSATERGAQNEQFF.

This clonotype was detected many times. DNA for the CDR3: TGTGCCAGCAGCCAAGCTACAGCCTCCTACGAGCAGTACTTC. It encodes CASSQATASYEQYF. This chain joins TRBV4-2 and TRBJ2-7; D gene unclear. The CDR3 is 14 amino acids. Trimming removed 1 base from V and 0 bases from J, with 7 bases in between. In germline, CDR1 is LGHNA, CDR2 YNFKEQ.

This clonotype was counted at least ten times. The chain couples TRBV12-5 to TRBJ1-2; 11 positions agree with TRBD1. V dropped 7 bases and J dropped 4; count of bases not matched to a gene: 8. Germline CDR1 is LGHNT and CDR2 is FRNRAP. This CDR3 contains 15 residues. The CDR3, as DNA: TGTGCTAGTGCCCTTGGGGGACAGGGGGGCTATGGCTACACCTTC. Translation: CASALGGQGGYGYTF.

Many counts were recorded for this clonotype. The V call is TRBV9, the J call TRBJ2-2, with 7 nucleotides matching TRBD1. The length of the CDR3 is 14 residues. The V gene's germline CDR1 is SGDLS and CDR2 YYNGEE. V lost 2 bases and J lost 5; bases outside the gene matches: 3. CDR3 amino acids: CASSVTGNTGELFF. In DNA form, the CDR3 reads TGTGCCAGCAGCGTGACAGGGAATACCGGGGAGCTGTTTTTT.

This clonotype was seen at least ten times. The rearrangement joins TRBV4-2 to TRBJ1-1, with 8 bases lining up with TRBD1. The CDR3 extends over 15 amino acids. The trim removed 0 bases at V and 5 bases at J, leaving 5 bases unmatched. CDR1 is LGHNA, CDR2 YNFKEQ, per germline. This chain's CDR3 is CASSQDPQGGTEAFF. The CDR3 DNA sequence: TGTGCCAGCAGCCAAGATCCACAGGGGGGGACTGAAGCTTTCTTT.

The sample holds a few counts of this clonotype. The chain combines TRBV12-3 or TRBV12-4 with TRBJ1-5; no clear D gene. The V end was cut by 11 bases, the J end by 2 bases, with 28 bases between. The CDR3 spans 18 residues. The DNA for the CDR3 is TGTGCCTTCAGTTTAAACCATAGGTGGCCGGGTGGCAATCAGCCCCAGCATTTT. Translating gives CAFSLNHRWPGGNQPQHF.

This clonotype was found many times. The chain joins TRBV4-1 to TRBJ2-2; no clear D gene. Trimming left V 2 bases short and J 4 bases short, with 11 bases between. The CDR3 loop spans 15 amino acids. Looked up from germline, CDR1 is MGHRA and CDR2 is YSYEKL. CDR3 sequence (DNA): TGCGCCAGCAGCCAAAACCCGACGGGCACCGGGGAGCTGTTTTTT. As protein: CASSQNPTGTGELFF.

With regard to this clonotype: A clone one base away is much larger, so this may be a read error. The V and J genes are TRBV11-2 and TRBJ2-7, with a tentative D call TRBD1 (5 bases). CDR3 length: 15 residues. The V gene's germline CDR1 is SGHAT and CDR2 FQNNGV. Here the CDR3 reads CASSSPLSGAYAQYF. DNA for the CDR3: TGTGCCAGCAGCTCGCCCCTTTCTGGGGCCTACGCGCAGTACTTC.

This sequence joins TRBV30 and TRBJ1-1; tentative D call: TRBD1 (5 bases). This CDR3 comprises 13 residues. The germline CDR1 and CDR2 sequences are GTSNPN and SVGIG (reference sequence). Trimming stripped 0 bases from V and 4 bases from J, with 9 bases between. The DNA for the CDR3 is TGTGCCTGGAGTGTTAAAGGGGTCACTGAAGCTTTCTTT. This gives the protein CAWSVKGVTEAFF.

This clonotype was observed many times. The chain has TRBV4-3 and TRBJ2-3, with TRBD1 as a possible D gene (6 bases). The CDR3 covers 16 residues. Trimming removed 1 base from V and 3 bases from J, with 14 bases in between. The germline V gene has CDR1 LGHNA and CDR2 YSLEER. The CDR3: CASSQGDNSVTDTQYF. In DNA, the CDR3 is TGCGCCAGCAGCCAAGGGGACAATTCGGTGACAGATACGCAGTATTTT.

This clonotype was counted many times. The chain joins TRBV4-1 to TRBJ1-2; D not resolved. V shed 4 bases and J shed 7 bases, with 25 bases lying between them. Germline values: CDR1 MGHRA, CDR2 YSYEKL. The CDR3 is 17 residues long. The CDR3 loop is CASSLGLPVVGASGYTF. The CDR3 DNA sequence: TGCGCCAGCAGCCTGGGTTTACCGGTCGTTGGTGCTAGTGGCTACACCTTC.

The table lists this clonotype with many counts. This rearrangement joins TRBV5-1 to TRBJ2-5, with D hard to call. Trimming took 0 bases from V and 5 from J, leaving 14 bases between them. This CDR3 spans 15 amino acids. CDR1 is SGHRS and CDR2 is YFSETQ in the germline V gene. As DNA, the CDR3 is TGCGCCAGCAGCTTGGGCCGGACCGTGGGGGAGACCCAGTACTTC. This translates into CASSLGRTVGETQYF.

This clonotype was counted at least ten times. V usage is TRBV6-1 and J usage is TRBJ1-2; 7 bases are a match to TRBD1. Germline values: CDR1 MNHNS, CDR2 SASEGT. The CDR3 totals 14 residues. Unmatched junction bases numbered 9, after V lost 7 bases and J lost 4 bases. The CDR3 DNA reads as TGTGCCAGCAACCCATCGACAGGGAGCTATGGCTACACCTTC. It codes for CASNPSTGSYGYTF.

This clonotype appeared many times. The chain uses TRBV5-1 and TRBJ2-3, with D uncertain. There are 12 residues in the CDR3. V was trimmed by 4 bases and J by 4 bases, leaving 7 bases between them. CDR1 and CDR2 from the germline V gene are SGHRS and YFSETQ. CDR3 sequence (DNA): TGCGCCAGCAGCCCCGCTTCAGATACGCAGTATTTT. This sequence encodes CASSPASDTQYF.

This clonotype was detected ten times or more. V is TRBV28 and J is TRBJ2-5, with D perhaps matching TRBD1 (8 bases). This CDR3 is built from 14 residues. CDR1 MDHEN and CDR2 SYDVKM come from the germline V gene. V lost 5 bases and J lost 6, with 16 bases in between. CDR3 bases: TGTGCCAGCAGTCCACAGGGGGGGTTGAAGACCCAGTACTTC. As protein: CASSPQGGLKTQYF.

This clonotype was observed at least ten times. J is TRBJ2-7 and V is TRBV5-1; D gene ambiguous. From germline, CDR1 is SGHRS and CDR2 YFSETQ. V lost 4 bases and J lost 5, with 16 bases in between. The CDR3 has 14 amino acids. CDR3 in amino acids: CASSADPGRDEQYF. The CDR3 DNA is TGCGCCAGCAGCGCGGACCCCGGACGGGACGAGCAGTACTTC.

The CDR3 here is CASSSRGGDMGTDTQYF. The CDR3 region has the DNA TGTGCCAGCAGCTCCAGGGGGGGGGATATGGGGACAGATACGCAGTATTTT. The rearrangement joins TRBV9 to TRBJ2-3, with D perhaps assigned TRBD1 or TRBD2 (7 bases each). The CDR3 has 17 residues. Deletions cut 4 bases from V and 3 bases from J, with 21 bases between. Germline-derived CDR1 and CDR2 are SGDLS and YYNGEE.

This clonotype was detected many times. CDR3: CASSLGGRGSSEQFF. The CDR3 DNA follows: TGTGCCAGCAGTTTAGGGGGGCGGGGGTCCAGCGAGCAGTTCTTC. This rearrangement joins TRBV12-3 or TRBV12-4 to TRBJ2-1, with TRBD2 as a possible D gene (7 bases). The CDR3 is 15 residues long. Trimming removed 1 base from V and 10 bases from J, with 17 bases in between.

The rearrangement links TRBV11-2 to TRBJ1-2; maybe TRBD1 (6 bases). The germline V gene has CDR1 SGHAT and CDR2 FQNNGV. Trimming shortened V by 7 bases and J by 3 bases, and 15 bases separated the two germline ends. This CDR3 has 14 residues. Here the CDR3 reads CASNRDMEYYGYTF. CDR3 coding DNA: TGTGCCAGCAACAGGGACATGGAATACTATGGCTACACCTTC.

This clonotype was detected ten times or more. This chain joins TRBV6-2 or TRBV6-3 and TRBJ1-2; possibly TRBD1 for D (6 bases). The ends were cut back, 6 bases at V and 3 bases at J, with 20 bases in the middle. The CDR3 extends over 16 amino acids. Germline V lookup: CDR1 MNHEY, CDR2 SVGEGT. Here the CDR3 DNA reads TGTGCCAGCAGGCAGGCCTTCCAGGGGCTCGACTATGGCTACACCTTC. Encoded protein: CASRQAFQGLDYGYTF.

This clonotype came up a few times. The chain recombines TRBV9 with TRBJ2-5, with 11 bases lining up with TRBD1. Germline V CDR1 and CDR2: SGDLS, YYNGEE. V dropped 4 bases and J dropped 5; count of bases not matched to a gene: 7. The CDR3 has 15 residues. The CDR3 bases are TGTGCCAGCAGCACCCGGGACAGGGGGATTGAGACCCAGTACTTC. Translation gives CASSTRDRGIETQYF.

This clonotype was counted ten times or more. This CDR3 is CSVAWGAYGYTF. CDR3 nucleotides: TGCAGCGTTGCTTGGGGGGCCTATGGCTACACCTTC. This chain links TRBV29-1 with TRBJ1-2, with D perhaps matching TRBD1 (6 bases). CDR1 is SQVTM and CDR2 is ANQGSEA in the germline V gene. V lost 4 bases and J 4 bases, leaving 10 bases between the germline ends. The CDR3 spans 12 residues.

As to this clonotype: A much more abundant neighbour one base away suggests this may be a read error. The chain employs TRBV7-2 and TRBJ2-3; 9 bases agree with TRBD2. The CDR3 is 17 residues long. CDR1 and CDR2 (germline): SGHTA, FQGNSA. CDR3 sequence (DNA): TGTGCCAGCAGCTTAGTAGCAGCGGGGGGCCACACAGATACGCAGTGTTTT. Amino acids: CASSLVAAGGHTDTQCF.

This clonotype was picked up many times. This chain uses TRBV12-3 or TRBV12-4 with TRBJ1-5; TRBD1 matches 7 bases. V lost 6 bases, J lost 0 bases, and 8 bases stayed unmatched. This CDR3 spans 16 amino acids. CDR3 sequence (DNA): TGTGCCAGCAGCCGAGGGACAGCTGATAGCAATCAGCCCCAGCATTTT. It specifies CASSRGTADSNQPQHF.

This clonotype occurred a few times. The chain uses TRBV20-1 and TRBJ1-2, with a weak D call TRBD1 (5 bases). This CDR3 has 12 amino acids. The V gene lost 3 bases and the J gene lost 4 bases, with 9 bases spanning the gap. Germline V gene sequence: CDR1 DFQATT, CDR2 SNEGSKA (reference sequence). The CDR3: CSARGPSYGYTF. In DNA, the CDR3 is TGCAGTGCTAGGGGACCCAGCTATGGCTACACCTTC.

This clonotype came up many times. The rearrangement uses TRBV12-3 or TRBV12-4 and TRBJ1-5, with 10 bases matching TRBD1. CDR3 size: 14 residues. The ends lost 5 bases at V and 5 bases at J; junction bases unmatched: 3. DNA of the CDR3: TGTGCCAGCAGTCGGACAGGGGGAGATCAGCCCCAGCATTTT. It translates to CASSRTGGDQPQHF.

There are many counts of this clonotype. V and J are TRBV28 and TRBJ2-5, with unresolved D. This CDR3 comprises 13 residues. Between the trimmed V and J ends, which lost 5 bases and 5 bases, there was a span of 12 bases. Germline V gene sequence: CDR1 MDHEN, CDR2 SYDVKM. CDR3 loop: CASSLGERETQYF. For the CDR3, the DNA is TGTGCCAGCAGTCTCGGCGAGAGGGAGACCCAGTACTTC.

Ten or more counts support this clonotype. The chain is built from TRBV7-6 and TRBJ1-5; D remains unclear. The CDR3 is made up of 13 amino acids. Deletions cut 3 bases from V and 8 bases from J, with 11 bases between. Germline-derived CDR1 and CDR2 are SGHVS and FNYEAQ. The CDR3 bases are TGTGCCAGCAGCTTCGTCCGGTCAGAGCCCCAGCATTTT. Translation gives CASSFVRSEPQHF.

The rearrangement uses TRBV7-3 and TRBJ1-6; possible D gene TRBD1, 5 bases. CDR3 size: 15 residues. CDR1 and CDR2 (germline): SGHTA, FQGTGA. V was clipped by 1 base and J by 7 bases, with 11 bases between them. The CDR3 region is CASSLSPGPNSPLHF. Here the CDR3 DNA reads TGTGCCAGCAGCTTAAGCCCGGGACCCAATTCACCCCTCCACTTT.